The rows below give T cell receptor beta chains drawn from one sample of a study of shared T cell receptors in the human thymus. The repertoire was sequenced with immunoSEQ multiplex PCR; TCRdb's copy has only in-frame clones and lacks some. The top ten clones hold 0.0094% of a sample with 600,000 or so clones, more than 70% of them seen once. These same records also appear under a second study, on human thymus T cells.

Sequenced material: thymocytes. These receptor sequences come from a boy younger than two with a congenital heart defect. CDR3s include the opening cysteine and the closing phenylalanine or tryptophan. The order of the fields is J gene, clone size, V gene, D gene, CDR3 DNA, CDR3 protein. A D gene is named only where the DNA matches it firmly. Not all rows give a size; the values are once, few, many and, for expanded clones, a class.

j_gene: TRBJ1-3
abundance: .
v_gene: TRBV7-9
d_gene: .
CDR3nt: TGTGCCAGCAGCCTCTTTCGGAACACCATATATTTT
CDR3aa: CASSLFRNTIYF

j_gene: TRBJ1-1
abundance: .
v_gene: TRBV7-9
d_gene: .
CDR3nt: TGTGCCAGCAGCTTGTTTAACAGCTTGAACACTGAAGCTTTCTTT
CDR3aa: CASSLFNSLNTEAFF

j_gene: TRBJ2-5
abundance: .
v_gene: TRBV2
d_gene: .
CDR3nt: TGTGCCAGCAGCCTCACTAGCCAAGAGACCCAGTACTTC
CDR3aa: CASSLTSQETQYF

j_gene: TRBJ2-1
abundance: .
v_gene: TRBV29-1
d_gene: .
CDR3nt: TGCAGCGTTGAAGATCAGGTGTCCTACAATGAGCAGTTCTTC
CDR3aa: CSVEDQVSYNEQFF

j_gene: TRBJ2-3
abundance: .
v_gene: TRBV7-2
d_gene: TRBD2
CDR3nt: TGTGCCAGCAGCTTAGAGGGCGGGGAGGGGACAGATACGCAGTATTTT
CDR3aa: CASSLEGGEGTDTQYF

j_gene: TRBJ2-2
abundance: .
v_gene: TRBV4-1
d_gene: .
CDR3nt: TGCGCCAGCAGCCAAGGCCACGGCACCGGGGAGCTGTTTTTT
CDR3aa: CASSQGHGTGELFF

j_gene: TRBJ1-5
abundance: few
v_gene: TRBV6-6
d_gene: .
CDR3nt: TGTGCCAGCAGTCGACAGCAGTCCCATAGCAATCAGCCCCAGCATTTT
CDR3aa: CASSRQQSHSNQPQHF

j_gene: TRBJ2-3
abundance: .
v_gene: TRBV5-6
d_gene: .
CDR3nt: TGTGCCAGCAGCCTACCGGGGGTGAGGACAGATACGCAGTATTTT
CDR3aa: CASSLPGVRTDTQYF

j_gene: TRBJ2-5
abundance: .
v_gene: TRBV18
d_gene: TRBD1
CDR3nt: TGTGCCAGCTCTAACCCGCCCGACAGGGGAGAGACCCAGTACTTC
CDR3aa: CASSNPPDRGETQYF

j_gene: TRBJ2-3
abundance: .
v_gene: TRBV4-3
d_gene: TRBD2
CDR3nt: TGCGCCAGCAGCCAAGAATGGGCTAGCGGGAGCACAGATACGCAGTATTTT
CDR3aa: CASSQEWASGSTDTQYF

j_gene: TRBJ2-7
abundance: .
v_gene: TRBV9
d_gene: TRBD2
CDR3nt: TGTGCCAGCAGCCCACAGGAAATAGCGGGAGGGTATAACGAGCAGTACTTC
CDR3aa: CASSPQEIAGGYNEQYF

j_gene: TRBJ2-7
abundance: few
v_gene: TRBV5-3
d_gene: TRBD1
CDR3nt: TGTGCCAGAATCACGCGGAACAGGGGGTCCTACGAGCAGTACTTC
CDR3aa: CARITRNRGSYEQYF

j_gene: TRBJ2-7
abundance: .
v_gene: TRBV28
d_gene: TRBD1
CDR3nt: TGTGCCAGCAGTGGATCAAACAGGGGGTCCTACGAGCAGTACTTC
CDR3aa: CASSGSNRGSYEQYF

j_gene: TRBJ1-5
abundance: .
v_gene: TRBV28
d_gene: .
CDR3nt: TGTGCCAGCAGTCCCCCGGGACATCTGAGGGATCAGCCCCAGCATTTT
CDR3aa: CASSPPGHLRDQPQHF

j_gene: TRBJ2-1
abundance: .
v_gene: TRBV10-1
d_gene: TRBD2
CDR3nt: TGCGCCAGCAGTGAGTCGCGGACTAGCGGGAGTCCTGGGTACAATGAGCAGTTCTTC
CDR3aa: CASSESRTSGSPGYNEQFF

j_gene: TRBJ2-2
abundance: few
v_gene: TRBV10-2
d_gene: TRBD2
CDR3nt: TGCGCCAGCAGTGAGTCCTTGAGCGGGAGGGCCTACACCGGGGAGCTGTTTTTT
CDR3aa: CASSESLSGRAYTGELFF

j_gene: TRBJ2-5
abundance: .
v_gene: TRBV2
d_gene: .
CDR3nt: TGTGCAGCAGGGTCGGGCGGTGAGACCCAGTACTTC
CDR3aa: CAAGSGGETQYF

j_gene: TRBJ2-7
abundance: .
v_gene: TRBV5-1
d_gene: TRBD1
CDR3nt: TGCGCCAGCAGCTACTCCCCGGGACAGGAGTCCTACGAGCAGTACTTC
CDR3aa: CASSYSPGQESYEQYF

j_gene: TRBJ2-3
abundance: once
v_gene: TRBV5-6
d_gene: TRBD1
CDR3nt: TGTGCCAGCAGCTTGGTACAGGGGGGAGATACGCAGTATTTT
CDR3aa: CASSLVQGGDTQYF

j_gene: TRBJ2-1
abundance: .
v_gene: TRBV28
d_gene: TRBD2
CDR3nt: TGTGCCAGCAGTCTAACTAGCGGGAGGGCCCCAAACTCCTACAATGAGCAGTTCTTC
CDR3aa: CASSLTSGRAPNSYNEQFF

j_gene: TRBJ1-6
abundance: .
v_gene: TRBV6-1
d_gene: .
CDR3nt: TGTGCCAGCAGTGATGGACAGACCTCCTATAATTCCCCCCTCCACTTT
CDR3aa: CASSDGQTSYNSPLHF

j_gene: TRBJ2-3
abundance: .
v_gene: TRBV5-4
d_gene: TRBD2
CDR3nt: TGTGCCAGCAGCCCTCCGGGACTAGCGGCCACAGATACGCAGTATTTT
CDR3aa: CASSPPGLAATDTQYF

j_gene: TRBJ2-4
abundance: .
v_gene: TRBV11-2
d_gene: TRBD2
CDR3nt: TGTGCCAGCAGGGACGGACTAGCGGCTCAGTACTTC
CDR3aa: CASRDGLAAQYF

j_gene: TRBJ1-2
abundance: .
v_gene: TRBV5-1
d_gene: .
CDR3nt: TGCGCCAGCAGGACAGGCTATGCTTCATCTCTATTGCATTATGGCTACACCTTC
CDR3aa: CASRTGYASSLLHYGYTF

j_gene: TRBJ1-2
abundance: .
v_gene: TRBV27
d_gene: TRBD1
CDR3nt: TGTGCCAGCAGTAACCGGACAGGGGATTATCTTAACTATGGCTACACCTTC
CDR3aa: CASSNRTGDYLNYGYTF

j_gene: TRBJ2-6
abundance: .
v_gene: TRBV6-5
d_gene: .
CDR3nt: TGTGCCAGCAGTCCCAGGTCTGGGGCCAACGTCCTGACTTTC
CDR3aa: CASSPRSGANVLTF

j_gene: TRBJ1-5
abundance: .
v_gene: TRBV28
d_gene: .
CDR3nt: TGTGCCAGCAGTTTCTCAGGGTCGAAGTATTATAGCAATCAGCCCCAGCATTTT
CDR3aa: CASSFSGSKYYSNQPQHF

j_gene: TRBJ2-1
abundance: .
v_gene: TRBV9
d_gene: TRBD2
CDR3nt: TGTGCCAGCAGCGCCCAACTAGCGGGAGGGCCAGGTTACAATGAGCAGTTCTTC
CDR3aa: CASSAQLAGGPGYNEQFF

j_gene: TRBJ2-5
abundance: .
v_gene: TRBV6-5
d_gene: TRBD2
CDR3nt: TGTGCCAGCAGTTACTTATCCGGGAGGGAGGGAGAGACCCAGTACTTC
CDR3aa: CASSYLSGREGETQYF